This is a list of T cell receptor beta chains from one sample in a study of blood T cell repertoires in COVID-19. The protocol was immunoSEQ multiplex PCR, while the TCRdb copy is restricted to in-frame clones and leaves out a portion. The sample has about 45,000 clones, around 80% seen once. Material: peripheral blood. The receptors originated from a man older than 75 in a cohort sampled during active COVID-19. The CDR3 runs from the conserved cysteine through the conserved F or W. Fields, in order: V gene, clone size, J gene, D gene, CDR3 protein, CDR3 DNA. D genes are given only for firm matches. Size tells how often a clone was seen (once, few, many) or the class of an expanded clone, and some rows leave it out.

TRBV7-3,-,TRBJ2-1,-,CASSLGAGDEQFF,TGTGCCAGCAGCTTAGGTGCCGGGGATGAGCAGTTCTTC
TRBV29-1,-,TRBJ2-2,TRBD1,CSVGYQGASTGELFF,TGCAGCGTTGGGTATCAGGGGGCGTCCACCGGGGAGCTGTTTTTT
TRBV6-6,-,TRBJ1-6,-,CASSYRLDSPLHF,TGTGCCAGCAGTTACCGATTAGATTCACCCCTCCACTTT
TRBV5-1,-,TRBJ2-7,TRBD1,CASSLLGQGAGEQYF,TGCGCCAGCAGCTTGTTGGGACAGGGGGCGGGGGAGCAGTACTTC
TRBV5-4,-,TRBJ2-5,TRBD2,CASSVTSGAVETQYF,TGTGCCAGCAGCGTGACTAGCGGGGCCGTAGAGACCCAGTACTTC
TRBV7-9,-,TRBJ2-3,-,CASSFGGPGDTQYF,TGTGCCAGCAGCTTCGGGGGGCCCGGAGATACGCAGTATTTT
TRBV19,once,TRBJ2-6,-,CASSARTGANVLTF,TGTGCCAGTAGTGCTAGAACTGGGGCCAACGTCCTGACTTTC
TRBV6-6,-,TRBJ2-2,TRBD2,CASSGWEGSGELFF,TGTGCCAGCAGCGGGTGGGAGGGCTCCGGGGAGCTGTTTTTT
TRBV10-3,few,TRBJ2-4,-,CAISEAGRPNIQYF,TGTGCCATCAGTGAGGCGGGAAGGCCAAACATTCAGTACTTC
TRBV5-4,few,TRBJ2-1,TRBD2,CASSWEGSYNEQFF,TGTGCCAGCAGCTGGGAGGGCTCCTACAATGAGCAGTTCTTC
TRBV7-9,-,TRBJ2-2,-,CASSSPGRVYTGELFF,TGTGCCAGCAGCTCGCCGGGCAGGGTATACACCGGGGAGCTGTTTTTT
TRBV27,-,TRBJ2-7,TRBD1,CASSLGQGAAYEQYF,TGTGCCAGCAGTTTGGGACAGGGGGCCGCCTACGAGCAGTACTTC
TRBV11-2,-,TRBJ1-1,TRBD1,CASSPWDRTRLENTEAFF,TGTGCCAGCAGCCCCTGGGACAGGACCCGCCTGGAGAACACTGAAGCTTTCTTT
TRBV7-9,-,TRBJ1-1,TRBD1,CASSPWTDRAEAFF,TGTGCCAGCAGCCCATGGACAGACAGGGCTGAAGCTTTCTTT
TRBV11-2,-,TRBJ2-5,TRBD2,CASSSPSGGAVQETQYF,TGTGCCAGCAGCTCCCCTAGCGGGGGGGCCGTCCAAGAGACCCAGTACTTC
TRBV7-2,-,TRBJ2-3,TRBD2,CASSGTTSSTDTQYF,TGTGCCAGCAGCGGGACTACCTCTAGCACAGATACGCAGTATTTT
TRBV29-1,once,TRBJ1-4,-,CSVQKLGQHEKLFF,TGCAGCGTTCAAAAACTTGGACAGCATGAAAAACTGTTTTTT
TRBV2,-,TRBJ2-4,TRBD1,CASSRDSGAKNIQYF,TGTGCCAGCAGTCGGGACAGCGGCGCCAAAAACATTCAGTACTTC
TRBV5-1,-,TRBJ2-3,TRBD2,CASSGVAGGVTQYF,TGCGCCAGCAGCGGGGTAGCGGGAGGGGTGACGCAGTATTTT
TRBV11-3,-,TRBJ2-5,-,CASSLGAQKTQYF,TGTGCCAGCAGCTTAGGGGCTCAGAAGACCCAGTACTTC
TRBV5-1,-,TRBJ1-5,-,CASSEIPGESGNQPQHF,TGCGCCAGCAGCGAAATACCAGGGGAGAGCGGCAATCAGCCCCAGCATTTT
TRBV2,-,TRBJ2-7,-,CASIQETTGFPEQYF,TGTGCCAGCATCCAAGAGACTACGGGTTTTCCGGAGCAGTACTTC
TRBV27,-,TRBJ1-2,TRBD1,CASSETTGLGYTF,TGTGCCAGCAGTGAGACGACAGGGCTGGGCTACACCTTC
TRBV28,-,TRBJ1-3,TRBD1,CASRGDSSGNTIYF,TGTGCCAGCAGGGGGGACAGCTCTGGAAACACCATATATTTT
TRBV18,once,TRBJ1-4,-,CASSETYATNEKLFF,TGTGCCAGCTCCGAAACTTATGCAACTAATGAAAAACTGTTTTTT
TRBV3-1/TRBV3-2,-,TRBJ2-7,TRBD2,CASSQGVAGDYYEQYF,TGTGCCAGCAGCCAAGGAGTAGCGGGGGATTACTACGAGCAGTACTTC
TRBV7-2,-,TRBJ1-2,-,CASSLGGIGYGYTF,TGTGCCAGCAGCTTAGGGGGCATAGGCTATGGCTACACCTTC
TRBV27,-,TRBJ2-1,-,CASSLRRGYEQFF,TGTGCCAGCAGTTTACGAAGGGGCTATGAGCAGTTCTTC
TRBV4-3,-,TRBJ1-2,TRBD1,CASSHTTGIYGYTF,TGCGCCAGCAGCCACACGACAGGGATCTATGGCTACACCTTC
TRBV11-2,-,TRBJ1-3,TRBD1,CASSTQSTGVRNTIYF,TGTGCCAGCAGCACCCAATCCACAGGGGTGAGAAACACCATATATTTT
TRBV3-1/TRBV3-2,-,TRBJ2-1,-,CASSLYYDNEQFF,TGTGCCAGCAGCCTTTACTATGACAATGAGCAGTTCTTC
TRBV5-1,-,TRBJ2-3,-,CASSWNTGDTQYF,TGCGCCAGCAGCTGGAACACGGGAGATACGCAGTATTTT
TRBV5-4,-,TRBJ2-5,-,CASSLAQGRLDETQYF,TGTGCCAGCAGCTTGGCCCAGGGGCGACTCGACGAGACCCAGTACTTC